This T cell receptor (beta chain) was captured in a study of cytomegalovirus exposure and HLA in healthy donors. Overall study results and limits: A reported reduction in N-insertions relative to the approximately 690-donor mean was seen in an Asian-associated ancestry cluster in a later analysis.

This clone was found once. Its antigen remains unknown. The study ran its PCR with 60 Vbeta and 13 Jbeta primers. Sequenced by immunoSEQ multiplex PCR; TCRdb stores in-frame clones only, minus some. The sample yields fewer than 90,000 clones, roughly 80% seen once. The origin of this receptor is a man aged 25 to 40 in good health and CMV-seropositive. Sequenced: PBMCs.

CDR3 bases: TGTGCCAGCAGCTTGAAGCCGTGGCGGGGGCCTAGCACAGATACGCAGTATTTT. Translation gives CASSLKPWRGPSTDTQYF. The chain uses TRBV5-6 and TRBJ2-3; D perhaps matches TRBD2 (7 bases). The CDR3 extends over 18 amino acids. Germline-derived CDR1 and CDR2 are SGHDT and YYEEEE. The germline V and J ends were trimmed by 1 base and 0 bases, with 18 bases remaining between them. The variable domain in full, completed from reference TRBV5-6 and TRBJ2-3, reads DAGVTQSPTHLIKTRGQQVTLRCSPKSGHDTVSWYQQALGQGPQFIFQYYEEEERQRGNFPDRFSGHQFPNYSSELNVNALLLGDSALYLCASSLKPWRGPSTDTQYFGPGTRLTVL.